The clone carrying this TCR gamma chain was picked up many times. Its antigen is undetermined. TCRdb's listed protein matches a much larger clone and diverges from this DNA's translation at residue 3, likely through a read error; the protein shown comes from the DNA. The data belong to a study of γδ T cells in repeated Plasmodium falciparum infection. As for the study in general: Donors were malaria-exposed Malian children or age- and gender-matched Australian children. General study results and limits: Over time and infection, Vgamma9/Vdelta2+ repertoires remained highly stable and polyclonal.

The germline V gene has CDR1 VTNTFY and CDR2 YDVSTARD (reference sequence). The CDR3 spans 17 residues. TCRdb applied CATT to the multiplex PCR reads for clone calling. Among 13,000 to 15,000 gamma-chain clones listed, around 1.6% were seen once. Vgamma9/Vdelta2+ and Vdelta2-negative gammadelta T cells were flow-sorted from PBMC for bulk sequencing. This clonotype was sampled from a pool of human donors (malaria-infected and uninfected, not separated). V gene TRGV3 combines with J gene TRGJ1 or TRGJ2. Sequenced material: gamma-delta T cells from blood. Written as DNA, the CDR3 is TGTGCCCCCTGGGACAGGCGAGGGCTGTTGGGATATTATAAGAAACTCTTT. Its translation is CAPWDRRGLLGYYKKLF.